The 27 T cell receptor beta chains given below trace back to one sample, sequenced in a study of shared clonotypes between healthy human individuals. The protocol was immunoSEQ multiplex PCR, while the TCRdb copy is restricted to in-frame clones and leaves out a portion. The repertoire includes around 1,900,000 clones, roughly 93% of them detected once, and around 1.7% sits in the top ten. In the naive CD8 group, cells lacked CD45RO and were positively selected for CCR7, so terminally differentiated effector memory CD45RA+ cells were left out. The material sequenced was naive CD8+ T cells from PBMCs. The receptors come from a man younger than 35 in good health. Some clones in this sample may be carry-over from other donors' samples.

This chain connects TRBV6-6 to TRBJ1-5, with 7 bases aligning to TRBD1. The V and J ends lost 5 bases and 9 bases, in that order; junction bases with no gene match: 7. From germline, CDR1 is MNHNY and CDR2 SVGAGI (reference sequence). The CDR3 is made up of 13 amino acids. CDR3 coding DNA: TGTGCCAGCAGTCAAGAACAGGGGCTGCCCCAGCATTTT. The encoded protein is CASSQEQGLPQHF.

This chain connects TRBV7-2 to TRBJ2-1; D ambiguous. The CDR3 is 15 amino acids. Per germline, CDR1 SGHTA and CDR2 FQGNSA. V was trimmed by 3 bases and J by 0 bases, leaving 9 bases between them. The CDR3 loop reads CASSLEWSSYNEQFF. The CDR3 nucleotides read TGTGCCAGCAGCTTGGAGTGGAGCTCCTACAATGAGCAGTTCTTC.

This chain joins TRBV28 and TRBJ2-7; D is ambiguous. Germline loops: CDR1 MDHEN, CDR2 SYDVKM. This CDR3 is built from 13 residues. The ends were cut back, 3 bases at V and 0 bases at J, with 6 bases in the middle. The DNA of the CDR3 is TGTGCCAGCAGTTTCGCTAGCTCCTACGAGCAGTACTTC. It codes for CASSFASSYEQYF.

V and J are TRBV30 and TRBJ2-4; 11 bases are a match to TRBD2. The J segment lost 7 bases and the V segment lost 8 bases, leaving 13 bases of the junction unmatched. Per germline, CDR1 GTSNPN and CDR2 SVGIG (reference sequence). CDR3 length equals 15 residues. In DNA form, the CDR3 reads TGTGCCGCATCAAGACTAGCGGGAATTATGAACATTCAGTACTTC. This codes for CAASRLAGIMNIQYF.

The chain recombines TRBV7-2 with TRBJ1-1, with a weak D call TRBD1 (5 bases). This CDR3 comprises 12 residues. The germline CDR1 and CDR2 sequences are SGHTA and FQGNSA. Trimming took off 3 bases at V and 8 bases at J, with 10 bases between the two ends. CDR3 loop: CASSLGPWEAFF. The CDR3 bases are TGTGCCAGCAGCTTGGGACCGTGGGAAGCTTTCTTT.

The chain links TRBV7-2 to TRBJ2-5, with D perhaps TRBD1 (6 bases). V was cut by 3 bases and J by 0 bases, with 8 bases left in between. CDR3 size: 14 residues. Germline V CDR1 and CDR2: SGHTA, FQGNSA. The CDR3 here is CASSLGAYQETQYF. CDR3 nucleotides: TGTGCCAGCAGCTTGGGGGCATACCAAGAGACCCAGTACTTC.

The rearrangement links TRBV11-2 to TRBJ2-1; D gene uncertain. Trimming removed 5 bases at V and 6 bases at J, with 14 bases between. The CDR3 contains 14 residues. CDR1 is SGHAT and CDR2 is FQNNGV in the germline V gene. CDR3 coding DNA: TGTGCCAGCAGCCCAAGCGCCTCCCGCAATGAGCAGTTCTTC. Translation gives CASSPSASRNEQFF.

The chain has TRBV9 and TRBJ2-7; 8 bases align to TRBD2. V lost 4 bases to trimming and J lost 7 bases; unmatched junction nucleotides: 7. Germline-derived CDR1 and CDR2 are SGDLS and YYNGEE. The CDR3 runs to 13 residues. The CDR3 spells CASSRTGGEEQYF. As DNA, the CDR3 is TGTGCCAGCAGCAGAACGGGAGGGGAGGAGCAGTACTTC.

The gene calls are TRBV28 and TRBJ2-7, with 9 bases identical to TRBD1. The CDR3 is made up of 17 amino acids. V gave up 5 bases and J gave up 2 bases; unmatched junction bases: 13. Germline values: CDR1 MDHEN, CDR2 SYDVKM. DNA of the CDR3: TGTGCCAGCAGTACCAGAGACCACGGGACAGGGCCCTACGAGCAGTACTTC. It codes for CASSTRDHGTGPYEQYF.

The rearrangement joins TRBV27 to TRBJ1-1; tentative D call: TRBD1 (5 bases). This CDR3 is 17 amino acids long. V lost 0 bases and J lost 10, with 24 bases in between. CDR1 is MNHEY and CDR2 is SMNVEV in the germline V gene (reference sequence). The CDR3 reads CASSLSYGSAGFLGAFF. The CDR3 DNA follows: TGTGCCAGCAGTTTATCGTACGGATCGGCAGGGTTTCTTGGAGCTTTCTTT.

With respect to this clone: Other DNA sequences in this sample translate to the same CDR3. The chain employs TRBV27 and TRBJ2-7; D remains unclear. Trimming left V 4 bases short and J 2 bases short, with 6 bases between. Germline V CDR1 and CDR2: MNHEY, SMNVEV (reference sequence). The CDR3 covers 12 residues. The CDR3 here is CASSSTPYEQYF. In DNA form, the CDR3 reads TGTGCCAGCAGTTCCACTCCCTACGAGCAGTACTTC.

The V call is TRBV11-2, the J call TRBJ2-7; the match to TRBD1 covers 10 bases. From germline, CDR1 is SGHAT and CDR2 FQNNGV. The CDR3 covers 14 residues. Trimming cost V 5 bases and J 3 bases; bases outside gene matches: 4. As DNA, the CDR3 is TGTGCCAGCAGCGATGGACAGGGGGGCTACGAGCAGTACTTC. It specifies CASSDGQGGYEQYF.

The chain uses TRBV13 and TRBJ2-3, with D uncertain. V was pared by 2 bases and J by 6 bases, with 12 bases between. The length of the CDR3 is 14 residues. Germline V lookup: CDR1 PRHDT, CDR2 FYEKMQ (reference sequence). The CDR3, as DNA: TGTGCCAGCAGCTTATCTCGCCCACCGGATACGCAGTATTTT. Residues: CASSLSRPPDTQYF.

Here the CDR3 reads CASSGPKGRDTQYF. The DNA for the CDR3 is TGTGCCAGCAGCGGGCCTAAAGGTAGAGATACGCAGTATTTT. The V and J genes are TRBV9 and TRBJ2-3; D uncertain. The CDR3 has 14 amino acids. The germline V and J ends were trimmed by 3 bases and 5 bases, with 13 bases remaining between them. Germline loops: CDR1 SGDLS, CDR2 YYNGEE.

The rearrangement joins TRBV27 to TRBJ1-2; no clear D. The length of the CDR3 is 13 residues. V dropped 5 bases and J dropped 7 bases, with 14 bases sitting between them. Germline CDR1 MNHEY, CDR2 SMNVEV (reference sequence). The CDR3 loop is CASSNDVNGGYTF. The DNA of the CDR3 is TGTGCCAGCAGTAACGACGTTAATGGTGGCTACACCTTC.

The chain joins TRBV30 to TRBJ1-1; D may be TRBD1 (5 bases). V shed 1 base and J shed 1 base, with 10 bases lying between them. The germline V gene has CDR1 GTSNPN and CDR2 SVGIG (reference sequence). This CDR3 is built from 14 residues. The CDR3 DNA reads TGTGCCTGGAGTGCATCGACAGCGAACACTGAAGCTTTCTTT. This translates into CAWSASTANTEAFF.

As DNA, the CDR3 is TGTGCCAGCAGTTCACTAGCGGGAGAGACCGGGGAGCTGTTTTTT. Protein: CASSSLAGETGELFF. V usage is TRBV6-5 and J usage is TRBJ2-2, with 11 bases that match TRBD2. Germline values: CDR1 MNHEY, CDR2 SVGAGI. The CDR3 has 15 amino acids. V trimming: 4 bases; J trimming: 5 bases; junction bases outside the gene matches: 3.

The chain employs TRBV11-3 and TRBJ2-2; weak D call: TRBD2 (5 bases). CDR1 is SGHNT, CDR2 YENEEA, per germline. Between the trimmed V and J ends, which lost 0 bases and 1 base, there was a span of 12 bases. The CDR3 consists of 17 residues. DNA for the CDR3: TGTGCCAGCAGCTTAGAGACGGGGATAGTGAACACCGGGGAGCTGTTTTTT. It translates to CASSLETGIVNTGELFF.

The rearrangement joins TRBV5-1 to TRBJ1-3, with a tentative D call TRBD1 (5 bases). Trimming cost V 2 bases and J 0 bases, with 9 bases left between them. Germline V lookup: CDR1 SGHRS, CDR2 YFSETQ. The CDR3 is made up of 15 amino acids. The CDR3 coding sequence is TGCGCCAGCAGCTTAGGGGACTACTCTGGAAACACCATATATTTT. Its translation is CASSLGDYSGNTIYF.

This clone was detected once. This rearrangement joins TRBV27 to TRBJ2-5, with D perhaps TRBD1 or TRBD2 (5 bases each). The CDR3 has 13 residues. Germline lookup yields CDR1 MNHEY and CDR2 SMNVEV (reference sequence). Trimming cost V 1 base and J 2 bases, with 5 bases left between them. The CDR3 protein is CASSLWGQETQYF. In nucleotides, the CDR3 is TGTGCCAGCAGTTTATGGGGGCAAGAGACCCAGTACTTC.

The chain links TRBV9 to TRBJ1-2; 8 nucleotides match TRBD1. The germline CDR1 and CDR2 sequences are SGDLS and YYNGEE. The trim removed 4 bases at V and 3 bases at J, leaving 14 bases unmatched. This CDR3 contains 17 residues. The CDR3 protein is CASSMRTGRVPDYGYTF. The DNA of the CDR3 is TGTGCCAGCAGCATGAGGACAGGGCGAGTTCCAGACTATGGCTACACCTTC.

The J gene is TRBJ1-1, the V gene TRBV4-3; 9 bases fit TRBD1. Germline CDR1 reads LGHNA; CDR2 reads YSLEER. Trimming at V came to 1 base and at J to 5 bases, leaving 11 bases not matched to a gene. The CDR3 totals 17 residues. In DNA form, the CDR3 reads TGCGCCAGCAGCCAAGTGGGGACAGGGAGAAAAAAAACTGAAGCTTTCTTT. It is translated as CASSQVGTGRKKTEAFF.

V and J are TRBV18 and TRBJ2-7, with TRBD1 identical over 7 bases. Germline V gene data show CDR1 as KGHSH and CDR2 as LQKENI. CDR3 length equals 15 residues. Germline trimming cut 3 bases from V and 3 bases from J; bases unmatched to any gene: 8. The CDR3 nucleotides read TGTGCCAGCTCACCGGGACAGCTCCCAGGCTACGAGCAGTACTTC. Encoded protein: CASSPGQLPGYEQYF.

This clone was seen once. The V call is TRBV28, the J call TRBJ2-3, with D perhaps TRBD1 or TRBD2 (5 bases each). Germline V gives CDR1 MDHEN, CDR2 SYDVKM. The V and J ends lost 6 bases and 2 bases respectively, with 24 bases between them. This CDR3 contains 18 residues. The CDR3 DNA is TGTGCCAGCAGCCTCGTGCAACGGGGCCGGGTCCACACAGATACGCAGTATTTT. Translated: CASSLVQRGRVHTDTQYF.

The chain combines TRBV7-3 with TRBJ2-2; D is ambiguous. Per the germline V gene, CDR1 is SGHTA and CDR2 is FQGTGA. Deletions cut 2 bases from V and 0 bases from J, with 13 bases between. The CDR3 sequence is 17 residues long. The CDR3 region has the DNA TGTGCCAGCAGCTTATCATTGGCGAGAGCGAACACCGGGGAGCTGTTTTTT. Translated: CASSLSLARANTGELFF.

This sequence joins TRBV27 and TRBJ2-3, with TRBD2 matching 9 bases. V was clipped by 7 bases and J by 5 bases; unmatched bases: 10. In germline, CDR1 is MNHEY, CDR2 SMNVEV (reference sequence). The CDR3 runs to 15 residues. CDR3 nucleotides: TGTGCCAGCACCGCGGGAGGGCCTTGGGGAGATACGCAGTATTTT. Protein product: CASTAGGPWGDTQYF.

Details on this clone: This same CDR3 is encoded by further DNA sequences in the sample. The chain is built from TRBV27 and TRBJ1-5; D is uncertain. V was pared by 3 bases and J by 4 bases, with 4 bases between. The CDR3 has 12 amino acids. The germline V gene encodes CDR1 MNHEY and CDR2 SMNVEV (reference sequence). CDR3 nucleotide sequence: TGTGCCAGCAGTTTTTATAATCAGCCCCAGCATTTT. Translating it yields CASSFYNQPQHF.